Each of the 8 T cell receptor beta chains below was sequenced from the same sample in a study of PD-1 blockade in classical Hodgkin lymphoma. The time point was: cycle 4 day 1 (C4D1), after five to seven weeks of nivolumab. Brentuximab vedotin exposure varied among the patients, all of whom had relapsed after autologous stem cell transplantation. The method was immunoSEQ multiplex PCR; TCRdb's version includes in-frame clones alone and lacks a portion of them. The profile shows tens of thousands of clones, roughly 78% of them singletons. The sequencing here drew on peripheral blood mononuclear cells (PBMCs), taken before the fourth cycle of nivolumab. The receptors were gathered from a human donor with classical Hodgkin lymphoma.

The V and J genes are TRBV2 and TRBJ2-2, with D uncertain. The V end lost 6 bases, the J end lost 9 bases, and 8 bases lay between the germline ends. The CDR3 sequence is 11 residues long. CDR1 SNHLY and CDR2 FYNNEI come from the germline V gene. The CDR3 DNA is TGTGCCAGCAGCGCGAACCGGGAGCTGTTTTTT. Its translation: CASSANRELFF.

V is TRBV5-6 and J is TRBJ2-5; the match to TRBD1 covers 7 bases. V was pared by 7 bases and J by 2 bases, with 11 bases of the junction left unmatched. The germline V gene encodes CDR1 SGHDT and CDR2 YYEEEE. The CDR3 loop spans 15 amino acids. Here the CDR3 DNA reads TGTGCCAGCCACGCACTTCTGGGACAGCAAGAGACCCAGTACTTC. Protein sequence: CASHALLGQQETQYF.

The CDR3, as DNA: TGTGCCAGCAGTTACTACTCGAATGAAAAACTGTTTTTT. It translates to CASSYYSNEKLFF. V and J are TRBV6-6 and TRBJ1-4, with D unresolved. This CDR3 has 13 amino acids. V dropped 1 base and J dropped 5 bases, with 5 bases sitting between them. Germline CDR1 is MNHNY and CDR2 is SVGAGI (reference sequence).

V usage is TRBV6-5 and J usage is TRBJ1-5; 9 bases align to TRBD1. This CDR3 spans 15 amino acids. V was pared by 6 bases and J by 1 base, with 4 bases of the junction left unmatched. Germline values: CDR1 MNHEY, CDR2 SVGAGI. Written as DNA, the CDR3 is TGTGCCAGCAGGTGGGACAGGGCGAGCAATCAGCCCCAGCATTTT. Translation gives CASRWDRASNQPQHF.

This clone came up a few times. This sequence joins TRBV21-1 and TRBJ1-1. TRBV21-1 represents a pseudogene. The CDR3 spans 18 residues. The CDR3 sequence is CASSKAFRANRMNTEAFF. As DNA, the CDR3 is TGTGCCAGCAGCAAAGCGTTCCGGGCCAATCGGATGAACACTGAAGCTTTCTTT.

A word on this clone: The germline gene is not matched at one end of the junction; a read error may be the cause. The J gene is TRBJ2-7, the V gene TRBV2, with TRBD1 matching over 10 bases. CDR1 and CDR2 (germline): SNHLY, FYNNEI. The CDR3 totals 14 residues. Written as DNA, the CDR3 is TGTGCCAGCAGCGAAGGGACAGGGGCCGAAAAGCAGTACTTC. It codes for CASSEGTGAEKQYF.

The V and J genes are TRBV9 and TRBJ2-5; weak D call: TRBD1 (6 bases). The CDR3 is made up of 17 amino acids. The germline V gene encodes CDR1 SGDLS and CDR2 YYNGEE. Between the trimmed V and J ends, which lost 0 bases and 5 bases, there was a span of 20 bases. CDR3 residues: CASSVGGPGQVDETQYF. CDR3 DNA sequence: TGTGCCAGCAGCGTAGGGGGGCCGGGGCAGGTTGATGAGACCCAGTACTTC.

Sample share makes this clone medium-sized. The rearrangement joins TRBV16 to TRBJ1-1; 8 bases are a match to TRBD1. The CDR3 consists of 14 residues. With V trimmed by 3 bases and J by 3 bases, 3 bases remained unmatched. CDR1 and CDR2 from the germline V gene are KGHSY and FQNENV. CDR3 coding DNA: TGTGCCAGCAGCCATTCAGGGGGCTACACTGAAGCTTTCTTT. The encoded protein is CASSHSGGYTEAFF.